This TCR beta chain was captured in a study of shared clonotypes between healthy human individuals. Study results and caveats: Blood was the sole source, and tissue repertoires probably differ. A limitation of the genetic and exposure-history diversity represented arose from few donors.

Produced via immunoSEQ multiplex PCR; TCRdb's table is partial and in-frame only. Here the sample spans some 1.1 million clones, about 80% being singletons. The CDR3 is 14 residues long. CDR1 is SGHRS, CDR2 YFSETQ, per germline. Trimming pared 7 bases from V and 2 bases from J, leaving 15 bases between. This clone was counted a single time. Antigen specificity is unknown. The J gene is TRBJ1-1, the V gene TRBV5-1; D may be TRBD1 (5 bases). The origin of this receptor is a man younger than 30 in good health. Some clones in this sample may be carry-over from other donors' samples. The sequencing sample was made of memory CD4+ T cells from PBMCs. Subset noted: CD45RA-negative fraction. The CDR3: CASFVGGTNTEAFF. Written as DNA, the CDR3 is TGCGCCAGCTTCGTGGGGGGAACAAACACTGAAGCTTTCTTT.